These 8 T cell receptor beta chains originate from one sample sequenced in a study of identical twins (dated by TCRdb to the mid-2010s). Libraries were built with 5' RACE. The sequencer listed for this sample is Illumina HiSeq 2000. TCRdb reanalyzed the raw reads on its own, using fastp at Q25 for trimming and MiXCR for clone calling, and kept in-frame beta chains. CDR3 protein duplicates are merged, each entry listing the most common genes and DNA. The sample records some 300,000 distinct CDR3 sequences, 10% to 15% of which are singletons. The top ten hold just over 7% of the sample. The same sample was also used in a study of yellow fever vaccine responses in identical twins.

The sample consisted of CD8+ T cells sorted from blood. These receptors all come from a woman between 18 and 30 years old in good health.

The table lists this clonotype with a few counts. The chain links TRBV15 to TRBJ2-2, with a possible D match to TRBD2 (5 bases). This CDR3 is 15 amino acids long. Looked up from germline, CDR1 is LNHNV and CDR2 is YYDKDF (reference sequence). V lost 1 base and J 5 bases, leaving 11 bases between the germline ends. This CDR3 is CATSRVPGRTGELFF. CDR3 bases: TGTGCCACCAGCAGAGTCCCGGGAAGGACCGGGGAGCTGTTTTTT.

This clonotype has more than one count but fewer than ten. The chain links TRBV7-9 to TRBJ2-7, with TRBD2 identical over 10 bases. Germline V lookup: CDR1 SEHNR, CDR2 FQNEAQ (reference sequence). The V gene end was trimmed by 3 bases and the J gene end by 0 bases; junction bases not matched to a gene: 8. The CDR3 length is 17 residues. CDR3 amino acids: CASSFLPGTSDSYEQYF. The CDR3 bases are TGTGCCAGCAGCTTTTTGCCCGGGACTAGCGACTCCTACGAGCAGTACTTC.

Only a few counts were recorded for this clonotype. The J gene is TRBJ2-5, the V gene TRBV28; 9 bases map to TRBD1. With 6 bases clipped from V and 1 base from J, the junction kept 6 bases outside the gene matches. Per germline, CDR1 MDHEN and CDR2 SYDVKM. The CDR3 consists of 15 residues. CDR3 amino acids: CASSRQGGRQETQYF. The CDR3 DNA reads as TGTGCCAGCAGCCGACAGGGGGGACGCCAAGAGACCCAGTACTTC.

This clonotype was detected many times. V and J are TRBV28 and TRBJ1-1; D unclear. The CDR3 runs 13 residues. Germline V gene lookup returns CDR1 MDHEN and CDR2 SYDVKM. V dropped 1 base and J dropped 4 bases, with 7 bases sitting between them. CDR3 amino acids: CASSLSWSTEAFF. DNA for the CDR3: TGTGCCAGCAGTTTATCTTGGTCCACTGAAGCTTTCTTT. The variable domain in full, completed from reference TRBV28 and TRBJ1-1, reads DVKVTQSSRYLVKRTGEKVFLECVQDMDHENMFWYRQDPGLGLRLIYFSYDVKMKEKGDIPEGYSVSREKKERFSLILESASTNQTSMYLCASSLSWSTEAFFGQGTRLTVV.

The CDR3 protein is CASSLRGAGETQYF. The CDR3 bases are TGTGCCAGCAGCTTAAGGGGGGCCGGTGAGACCCAGTACTTC. The chain uses TRBV7-9 and TRBJ2-5; possibly TRBD1 or TRBD2 for D (6 bases each). The V end lost 2 bases, the J end lost 5 bases, and 12 bases lay between the germline ends. The CDR3 is made up of 14 amino acids. CDR1 and CDR2 from the germline V gene are SEHNR and FQNEAQ (reference sequence).

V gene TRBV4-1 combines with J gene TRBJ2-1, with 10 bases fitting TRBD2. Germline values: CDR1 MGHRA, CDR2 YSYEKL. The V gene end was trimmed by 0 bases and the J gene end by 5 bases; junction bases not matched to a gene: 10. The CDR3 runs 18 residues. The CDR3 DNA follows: TGCGCCAGCAGCCAAGAAAGCAGTCTAGCGGGAGTCAACAATGAGCAGTTCTTC. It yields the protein CASSQESSLAGVNNEQFF.

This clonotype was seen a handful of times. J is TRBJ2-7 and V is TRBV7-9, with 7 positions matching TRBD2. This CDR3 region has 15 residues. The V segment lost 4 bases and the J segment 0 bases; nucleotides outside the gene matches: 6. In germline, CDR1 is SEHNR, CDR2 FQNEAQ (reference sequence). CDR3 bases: TGTGCCAGCAGCTCTAGCGGCTTGAGCTCCTACGAGCAGTACTTC. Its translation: CASSSSGLSSYEQYF. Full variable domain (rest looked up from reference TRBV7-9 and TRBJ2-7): DTGVSQNPRHKITKRGQNVTFRCDPISEHNRLYWYRQTLGQGPEFLTYFQNEAQLEKSRLLSDRFSAERPKGSFSTLEIQRTEQGDSAMYLCASSSSGLSSYEQYFGPGTRLTVT.

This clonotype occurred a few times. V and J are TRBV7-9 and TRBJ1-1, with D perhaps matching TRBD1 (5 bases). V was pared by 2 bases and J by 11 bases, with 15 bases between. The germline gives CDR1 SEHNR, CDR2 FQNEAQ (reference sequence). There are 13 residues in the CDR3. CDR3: CASSLSSGPDAFF. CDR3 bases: TGTGCCAGCAGCTTATCCTCGGGGCCGGATGCTTTCTTT.